The clone carrying this T cell receptor beta chain came up many times. Its antigen remains unidentified. This sample was included in a study of T cells in Graves' hyperthyroidism and ophthalmopathy. The ends were cut back, 0 bases at V and 8 bases at J, with 20 bases in the middle. CDR3 size: 17 residues. Germline V CDR1 and CDR2: MNHEY, SVGEGT. Findings of the study overall: Most expanded thyroid clonotypes above 0.001 also appeared in blood.

From RNA transcripts, TCR beta CDR3 regions were amplified. HTBI primers were used for first-round RT-PCR of the TCR CDR3. TCRdb reprocessed the multiplex PCR reads with MiXCR, giving one entry per CDR3 protein. The table has around 430,000 distinct CDR3 sequences, 15% seen once. This clonotype was obtained from a woman in her twenties or thirties with Graves' hyperthyroidism. The V and J genes are TRBV6-2 or TRBV6-3 and TRBJ2-1, with D perhaps TRBD2 (6 bases). Sequencing input: blood. DNA for the CDR3: TGTGCCAGCAGTTACTCTCCGCGGGGTGGTTTGTACGATGAGCAGTTCTTC. It yields the protein CASSYSPRGGLYDEQFF.